This T cell receptor beta chain was sequenced in a study of CD8 T cells in ankylosing spondylitis (TCRdb year 2017). Background for the entire study: T cell receptor beta repertoires were profiled in healthy donors and ankylosing spondylitis patients so that disease-linked TCR variants could be found. The whole study cohort included 85 to 120 healthy donors and 25 or so ankylosing spondylitis patients. Peripheral blood samples were taken, and synovial fluid was additionally collected from ankylosing spondylitis patients.

What the authors observed across the whole study: Blood from ankylosing spondylitis patients appeared to be characterized by a TCR beta motif made up of under 10 highly homologous amino acid variants. Some motif variants had previously been reported in the synovial fluid and blood of reactive arthritis patients, which suggests shared mechanisms of disease initiation. The disease-linked clones showed a CD8+ phenotype and occurred at relatively low frequencies in peripheral blood. The disease-linked clones were reported as significantly enriched in matched synovial fluid samples from ankylosing spondylitis patients.

In this sample, this clonotype turned up many times. Its recognized antigen is unknown. The input lacks base qualities; no much larger clone sits a single base away. The data were produced on an Illumina HiSeq 2500. Quantitative 5'-RACE with molecular barcodes was the method used to prepare the TCR beta libraries. The study's processing was this. A new computational method, built on a probabilistic model of VDJ rearrangement, was used to identify disease-linked TCR variants. TCRdb reanalyzed the raw reads on its own, using fastp at Q25 for trimming and MiXCR for clone calling, and kept in-frame beta chains. Rows with one shared CDR3 protein collapse into an entry with the most common genes and DNA. None of the V and J calls come from the authors' own analysis; TCRdb made them. The sample table contains more than 650,000 distinct CDR3 sequences; only one count was recorded for about an eighth of them. The ten largest clonotypes hold 0.51% of the sample.

CDR1 and CDR2, looked up from the germline V gene, are ENHRY and SYGVKD. Deletion took 7 bases off V and 8 bases off J, with a span of 17 bases between the germline ends. Measured from the cysteine to the phenylalanine, the CDR3 is 13 residues long. Just CDR3 DNA is preserved here, 39 bases in frame from base 1. The sequenced material came from blood, either unsorted or a sorted T cell fraction (not recorded which). The origin of this receptor is a male donor with ankylosing spondylitis. The rearranged chain carries TRBV10-3 and TRBJ1-2; the best D guess is TRBD1, with 5 bases matching. Here is the DNA: TGTGCCATCACCTCCGGGACCCACATGGGCTACACCTTC. This sequence encodes CAITSGTHMGYTF.